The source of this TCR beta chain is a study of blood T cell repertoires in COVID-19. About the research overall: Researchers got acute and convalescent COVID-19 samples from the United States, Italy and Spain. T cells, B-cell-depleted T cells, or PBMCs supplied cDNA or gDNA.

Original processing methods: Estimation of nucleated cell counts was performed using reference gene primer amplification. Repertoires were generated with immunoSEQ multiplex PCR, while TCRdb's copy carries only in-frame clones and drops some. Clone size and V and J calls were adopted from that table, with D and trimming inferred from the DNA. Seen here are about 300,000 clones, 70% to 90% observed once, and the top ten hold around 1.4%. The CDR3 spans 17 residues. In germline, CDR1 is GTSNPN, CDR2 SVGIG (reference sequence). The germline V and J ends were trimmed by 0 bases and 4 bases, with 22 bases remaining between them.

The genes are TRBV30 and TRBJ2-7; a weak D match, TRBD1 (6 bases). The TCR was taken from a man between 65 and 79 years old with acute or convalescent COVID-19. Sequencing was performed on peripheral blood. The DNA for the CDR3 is TGTGCCTGGAGTGTGGGGGCCGTTAGGTCATCGCAATACGAGCAGTACTTC. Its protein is CAWSVGAVRSSQYEQYF.